Each of the 7 T cell receptor beta chains below was sequenced from the same sample in a study of identical twins. TCRdb recomputed calls from the 5' RACE reads with MiXCR, one row per CDR3 protein. The table includes around 530,000 distinct CDR3 sequences, 13% to 15% detected once. The same data also went into a second study, on yellow fever vaccine responses in identical twins.

Sequencing was carried out using CD4+ T cells sorted from blood. These TCRs come from a woman under 30 in good health.

The J gene is TRBJ1-1, the V gene TRBV21-1; no DNA check was done on the table's D call, TRBD1. TRBV21-1 corresponds to a pseudogene. The CDR3 totals 14 residues. The chain's CDR3 is CASSKVETGHEAFF. Here the CDR3 DNA reads TGTGCCAGCAGCAAAGTGGAGACAGGGCATGAAGCTTTCTTT.

The chain recombines TRBV10-3 with TRBJ2-4; D gene ambiguous. CDR3 length: 12 residues. Germline V CDR1 and CDR2: ENHRY, SYGVKD. V lost 10 bases and J lost 7, with 14 bases in between. This CDR3 reads CATATLDNIQYF. CDR3 coding DNA: TGTGCCACTGCGACCCTGGACAACATTCAGTACTTC.

V gene TRBV4-1 combines with J gene TRBJ2-2, with a weak D call TRBD2 (6 bases). Trimming shortened V by 1 base and J by 0 bases, and 12 bases separated the two germline ends. The CDR3 consists of 17 residues. Germline assignment: CDR1 MGHRA and CDR2 YSYEKL. CDR3 coding DNA: TGCGCCAGCAGCCAAGGGGGCGGGGCCTCGAACACCGGGGAGCTGTTTTTT. As protein: CASSQGGGASNTGELFF.

With respect to this clonotype: The junction departs from the called germline gene at one end, perhaps through a read error. J is TRBJ2-5 and V is TRBV10-3, with 11 nucleotides matching TRBD2. This CDR3 spans 17 amino acids. Germline CDR1 ENHRY, CDR2 SYGVKD. The CDR3 loop reads CASSESLAGELRETQYF. The CDR3 nucleotides read TGTGCCAGCAGTGAGTCACTAGCGGGAGAATTAAGGGAGACCCAGTACTTC.

The chain couples TRBV2 to TRBJ1-1, with TRBD1 matching 8 bases. The V segment lost 8 bases and the J segment 2 bases; nucleotides outside the gene matches: 10. The CDR3 loop spans 15 amino acids. The germline gives CDR1 SNHLY, CDR2 FYNNEI. The CDR3 DNA reads as TGTGCCAGCCTCACCCAGGGGGCGCTTAACACTGAAGCTTTCTTT. This sequence encodes CASLTQGALNTEAFF.

This clonotype was observed a handful of times. This sequence joins TRBV2 and TRBJ2-2; TRBD2 is a possible D gene (6 bases). The germline V gene has CDR1 SNHLY and CDR2 FYNNEI. The V end lost 7 bases, the J end lost 2 bases, and 11 bases lay between the germline ends. The CDR3 has 14 residues. This chain's CDR3 is CASNWRANTGELFF. The CDR3 DNA sequence: TGTGCCAGCAACTGGAGGGCAAACACCGGGGAGCTGTTTTTT. Variable domain in full (rest from reference TRBV2 and TRBJ2-2): EPEVTQTPSHQVTQMGQEVILRCVPISNHLYFYWYRQILGQKVEFLVSFYNNEISEKSEIFDDQFSVERPDGSNFTLKIRSTKLEDSAMYFCASNWRANTGELFFGEGSRLTVL.

This chain connects TRBV5-6 to TRBJ1-5; possibly TRBD1 for D (5 bases). This CDR3 has 14 residues. Looked up from germline, CDR1 is SGHDT and CDR2 is YYEEEE. Deletions cut 1 base from V and 4 bases from J, with 9 bases between. The CDR3: CASSLFDRNQPQHF. CDR3 bases: TGTGCCAGCAGCTTGTTTGACAGAAATCAGCCCCAGCATTTT.